One and the same sample provided the 3 T cell receptor beta chains below, sequenced in a study of T cells in Graves' hyperthyroidism and ophthalmopathy. There were TCR beta CDR3 regions amplified from RNA transcripts. TCR CDR3 underwent first-round RT-PCR with the HTBI primer set. One entry per CDR3 protein results from TCRdb running MiXCR on the multiplex PCR reads. The sample shows under 450,000 distinct CDR3 sequences, around a sixth of them seen only once. The sequenced sample was blood. Receptors originate from a woman younger than 35 with Graves' hyperthyroidism.

This clonotype has at least ten counts. This chain uses TRBV12-5 with TRBJ2-7; the match to TRBD2 covers 7 bases. The germline gives CDR1 LGHNT, CDR2 FRNRAP. The CDR3 spans 16 residues. Germline trimming cut 3 bases from V and 0 bases from J; bases unmatched to any gene: 8. CDR3 DNA sequence: TGTGCTAGTGGTTTTGGGCTAGCGGCCAGCTCCTACGAGCAGTACTTC. Translating it yields CASGFGLAASSYEQYF.

V and J are TRBV27 and TRBJ2-3; D is perhaps TRBD1 (6 bases). Looked up from germline, CDR1 is MNHEY and CDR2 is SMNVEV (reference sequence). V lost 3 bases and J 2 bases, leaving 12 bases between the germline ends. The CDR3 runs 15 residues. The CDR3 DNA reads as TGTGCCAGCAGTTTGTGGGGGCTCGTCACAGATACGCAGTATTTT. This codes for CASSLWGLVTDTQYF.

There are many counts of this clonotype. This sequence joins TRBV20-1 and TRBJ1-1; D gene uncertain. The length of the CDR3 is 15 residues. Trimming pared 3 bases from V and 0 bases from J, leaving 14 bases between. Germline V gene sequence: CDR1 DFQATT, CDR2 SNEGSKA (reference sequence). CDR3 residues: CSASPIGRMNTEAFF. As DNA, the CDR3 is TGCAGTGCTAGTCCCATAGGGAGAATGAACACTGAAGCTTTCTTT.